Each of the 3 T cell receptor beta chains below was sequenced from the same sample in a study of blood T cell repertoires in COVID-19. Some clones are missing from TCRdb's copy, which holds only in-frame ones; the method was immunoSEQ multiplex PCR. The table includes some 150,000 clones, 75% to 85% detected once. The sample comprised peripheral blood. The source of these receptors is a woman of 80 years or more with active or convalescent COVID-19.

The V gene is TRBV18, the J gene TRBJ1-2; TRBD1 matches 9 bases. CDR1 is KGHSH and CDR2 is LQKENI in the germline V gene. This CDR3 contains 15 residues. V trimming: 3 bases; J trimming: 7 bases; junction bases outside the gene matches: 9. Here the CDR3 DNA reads TGTGCCAGCTCACCCTGGACAGGGGATGAGGGTGGCTACACCTTC. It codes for CASSPWTGDEGGYTF.

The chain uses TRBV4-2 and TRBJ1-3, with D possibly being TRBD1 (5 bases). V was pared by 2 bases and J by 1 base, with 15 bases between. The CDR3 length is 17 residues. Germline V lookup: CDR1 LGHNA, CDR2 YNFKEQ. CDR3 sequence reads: CASSQTLRGISGNTIYF. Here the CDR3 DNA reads TGTGCCAGCAGCCAAACATTACGGGGGATTTCTGGAAACACCATATATTTT.

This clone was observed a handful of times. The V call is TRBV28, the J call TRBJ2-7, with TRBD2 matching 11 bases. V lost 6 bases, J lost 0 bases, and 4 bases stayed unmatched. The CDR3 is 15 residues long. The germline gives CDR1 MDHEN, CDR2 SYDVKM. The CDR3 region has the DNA TGTGCCAGCAGCAACACTAGCGGGAGCTCCTACGAGCAGTACTTC. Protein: CASSNTSGSSYEQYF.